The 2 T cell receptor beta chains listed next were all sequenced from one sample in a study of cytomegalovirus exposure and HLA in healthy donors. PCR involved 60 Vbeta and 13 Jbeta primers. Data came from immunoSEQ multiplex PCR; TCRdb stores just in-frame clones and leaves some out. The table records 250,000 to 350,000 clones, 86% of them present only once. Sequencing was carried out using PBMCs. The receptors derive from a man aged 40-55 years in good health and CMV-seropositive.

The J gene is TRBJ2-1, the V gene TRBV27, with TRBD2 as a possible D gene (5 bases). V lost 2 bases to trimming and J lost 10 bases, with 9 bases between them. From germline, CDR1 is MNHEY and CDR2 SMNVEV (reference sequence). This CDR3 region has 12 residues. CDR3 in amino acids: CASSLGETEQFF. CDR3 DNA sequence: TGTGCCAGCAGTTTAGGGGAGACCGAGCAGTTCTTC.

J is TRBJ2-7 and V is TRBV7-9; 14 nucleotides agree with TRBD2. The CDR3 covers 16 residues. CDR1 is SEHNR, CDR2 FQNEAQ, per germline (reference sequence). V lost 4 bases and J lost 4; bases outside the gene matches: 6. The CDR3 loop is CASSSIGTSGSYEQYF. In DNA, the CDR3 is TGTGCCAGCAGCTCGATTGGGACTAGCGGGAGTTACGAGCAGTACTTC.